This T cell receptor beta chain was obtained from a study of blood T cell repertoires in COVID-19. TCRdb keeps only in-frame clones here, not all; method: immunoSEQ multiplex PCR. Found here are around 250,000 clones, approximately 77% of them singletons; the top ten hold approximately 3.1%. V was trimmed by 10 bases and J by 11 bases, leaving 20 bases between them. Germline CDR1 and CDR2: SNHLY and FYNNEI. This CDR3 region has 12 residues. This clonotype was obtained from a woman younger than 35 with acute or convalescent COVID-19. The genes are TRBV2 and TRBJ1-1; D ambiguous. The sample taken for sequencing was peripheral blood. CDR3 sequence: CATITQQDVAFF. The CDR3, as DNA: TGTGCCACCATAACACAGCAGGATGTGGCTTTCTTT. The full variable domain, in which reference TRBV2 and TRBJ1-1 provide the parts outside the CDR3, is EPEVTQTPSHQVTQMGQEVILRCVPISNHLYFYWYRQILGQKVEFLVSFYNNEISEKSEIFDDQFSVERPDGSNFTLKIRSTKLEDSAMYFCATITQQDVAFFGQGTRLTVV.